The 21 T cell receptor beta chains below were found in one sample sequenced in a study of blood T cell repertoires in COVID-19 (dated by TCRdb to the early 2020s). The method behind the library was the immunoSEQ multiplex PCR assay. TCRdb re-hosts the immuneACCESS table, in-frame sequences only. Its copies lack some clones; in the studies checked, an unresolved V gene accounts for under half of them, and the cause for the rest is not known. Present in this sample are approximately 52,000 clones, 91% of which were seen just once. In total, the top ten clones hold more than 5.5% of the sample. The sequenced material came from peripheral blood. All receptors come from a man aged 45-65 years with active COVID-19.

This clone has only one observation. CDR3 residues: CSAGVGTGGLYEQYF. In DNA form, the CDR3 reads TGCAGCGCCGGGGTAGGGACAGGGGGTTTATACGAGCAGTACTTC. This sequence joins TRBV29-1 and TRBJ2-7; the match to TRBD1 covers 11 bases. The CDR3 sequence is 15 residues long. V lost 7 bases to trimming and J lost 4 bases; unmatched junction nucleotides: 12. Germline values: CDR1 SQVTM, CDR2 ANQGSEA.

J is TRBJ2-3 and V is TRBV6-5, with D possibly TRBD2 on 7 matching bases. The CDR3 consists of 15 residues. In germline, CDR1 is MNHEY, CDR2 SVGAGI. V was trimmed by 5 bases and J by 4 bases, leaving 16 bases between them. CDR3 DNA: TGTGCCAGCAGTCCCACTGCCGGGGGGCCAGATACGCAGTATTTT. Amino acids: CASSPTAGGPDTQYF.

The CDR3 DNA reads as TGTGCCAGCTCACCACCGGAGGGCAGCTACGAGCAGTACTTC. As protein: CASSPPEGSYEQYF. This rearrangement joins TRBV18 to TRBJ2-7; D is possibly TRBD2 (6 bases). The V end was cut by 0 bases, the J end by 3 bases, with 9 bases between. The CDR3 extends over 14 amino acids. Germline assignment: CDR1 KGHSH and CDR2 LQKENI.

The chain carries TRBV7-2 and TRBJ2-3; 9 bases are shared with TRBD1. The CDR3 has 16 amino acids. Germline values: CDR1 SGHTA, CDR2 FQGNSA. Unmatched junction bases numbered 5, after V lost 1 base and J lost 3 bases. CDR3 region: CASSLVPDRGTDTQYF. The CDR3, as DNA: TGTGCCAGCAGCTTAGTCCCGGACAGGGGAACAGATACGCAGTATTTT. The variable domain in full, with the rest retrieved from reference TRBV7-2 and TRBJ2-3, is GAGVSQSPSNKVTEKGKDVELRCDPISGHTALYWYRQSLGQGLEFLIYFQGNSAPDKSGLPSDRFSAERTGGSVSTLTIQRTQQEDSAVYLCASSLVPDRGTDTQYFGPGTRLTVL.

The chain has TRBV5-1 and TRBJ2-7, with 8 positions matching TRBD1. Germline V gene lookup returns CDR1 SGHRS and CDR2 YFSETQ. The CDR3 extends over 15 amino acids. Germline trimming cut 3 bases from V and 5 bases from J; bases unmatched to any gene: 10. The CDR3 protein is CASSSKTGVRNEQYF. CDR3 coding DNA: TGCGCCAGCAGCTCAAAGACAGGGGTGAGAAACGAGCAGTACTTC.

The CDR3 nucleotides read TGTGCCAGTAGTATCGTCCAGGGGCTAGCCAAAAACATTCAGTACTTC. It is translated as CASSIVQGLAKNIQYF. The V and J genes are TRBV19 and TRBJ2-4, with D possibly being TRBD1 (6 bases). Deletions cut 3 bases from V and 0 bases from J, with 12 bases between. The CDR3 extends over 16 amino acids. Looked up from germline, CDR1 is LNHDA and CDR2 is SQIVND (reference sequence).

The V call is TRBV27, the J call TRBJ2-5; 9 positions agree with TRBD2. The CDR3 has 16 residues. Germline-derived CDR1 and CDR2 are MNHEY and SMNVEV (reference sequence). The V and J ends lost 6 bases and 4 bases, in that order; junction bases with no gene match: 12. DNA of the CDR3: TGTGCCAGCAGACGTATAGCGGGAGTTGTCTCAGAGACCCAGTACTTC. Its protein is CASRRIAGVVSETQYF.

V is TRBV28 and J is TRBJ2-7; TRBD1 is a possible D gene (5 bases). The CDR3 length is 14 residues. CDR1 and CDR2 (germline): MDHEN, SYDVKM. V lost 5 bases to trimming and J lost 2 bases, with 13 bases between them. Here the CDR3 DNA reads TGTGCCAGCAGTGGACACCCAAGCCCCTACGAGCAGTACTTC. It specifies CASSGHPSPYEQYF.

The genes are TRBV6-2 or TRBV6-3 and TRBJ1-1; 7 bases map to TRBD1. The V gene end was trimmed by 2 bases and the J gene end by 2 bases; junction bases not matched to a gene: 8. This CDR3 has 16 amino acids. Germline V gene data show CDR1 as MNHEY and CDR2 as SVGEGT. In DNA form, the CDR3 reads TGTGCCAGCAGTTACGCACCAGGGACAGCCAACACTGAAGCTTTCTTT. Residues: CASSYAPGTANTEAFF.

This chain links TRBV5-4 with TRBJ2-7; D is possibly TRBD2 (6 bases). The CDR3 covers 15 residues. The V and J ends lost 5 bases and 2 bases respectively, with 17 bases between them. Germline V gives CDR1 SGHNT, CDR2 YYREEE (reference sequence). DNA of the CDR3: TGTGCCAGCAGTTGGGGGGTGGGAACGACCTACGAGCAGTACTTC. This gives the protein CASSWGVGTTYEQYF.

The chain carries TRBV14 and TRBJ2-7; D unresolved. The CDR3 is 14 residues long. The germline V gene has CDR1 SGHDN and CDR2 FVKESK. V lost 3 bases to trimming and J lost 5 bases, with 14 bases between them. The CDR3 nucleotides read TGTGCCAGCAGCCATCTATCCCTTGAACACGAGCAGTACTTC. This codes for CASSHLSLEHEQYF.

This sequence joins TRBV7-2 and TRBJ2-3; 15 nucleotides agree with TRBD2. The V gene's germline CDR1 is SGHTA and CDR2 FQGNSA. Trimming removed 4 bases from V and 4 bases from J; junction bases left unmatched: 3. The CDR3 has 16 residues. CDR3 protein: CASSYGLAGGSDTQYF. The CDR3, as DNA: TGTGCCAGCAGCTACGGACTAGCGGGGGGGTCAGATACGCAGTATTTT.

The genes are TRBV27 and TRBJ1-6, with TRBD1 matching 7 bases. Trimming took 3 bases from V and 13 from J; bases not matched to a gene: 18. The germline CDR1 and CDR2 sequences are MNHEY and SMNVEV (reference sequence). The CDR3 extends over 17 amino acids. The DNA for the CDR3 is TGTGCCAGCAGTTTCCTTCCCGGGACAGCCTTGGGGACTCCCCTCCACTTT. Its translation: CASSFLPGTALGTPLHF.

The chain has TRBV29-1 and TRBJ2-2, with 9 nucleotides matching TRBD2. CDR1 and CDR2 from the germline V gene are SQVTM and ANQGSEA. The CDR3 loop spans 14 amino acids. V gave up 8 bases and J gave up 4 bases; unmatched junction bases: 8. The CDR3 sequence is CSPGVRGGTGELFF. The CDR3 DNA sequence: TGCAGCCCCGGGGTGCGGGGGGGCACCGGGGAGCTGTTTTTT.

The chain joins TRBV4-2 to TRBJ1-1; tentatively, D is TRBD1 (6 bases). V dropped 1 base and J dropped 10 bases, with 16 bases sitting between them. CDR1 LGHNA and CDR2 YNFKEQ come from the germline V gene. This CDR3 region has 14 residues. The CDR3, as DNA: TGTGCCAGCAGCCAAGGGGCAGGGGAGAGGGTAGCTTTCTTT. This gives the protein CASSQGAGERVAFF.

This chain connects TRBV18 to TRBJ2-2, with TRBD1 identical over 7 bases. V shed 7 bases and J 5 bases; nucleotides not matched to a gene: 10. This CDR3 has 15 amino acids. CDR1 is KGHSH, CDR2 LQKENI, per germline. The CDR3 spells CASLEGQAITGELFF. The CDR3, as DNA: TGTGCCAGCTTAGAAGGACAGGCGATAACCGGGGAGCTGTTTTTT.

This chain connects TRBV5-5 to TRBJ2-1; the match to TRBD2 covers 9 bases. Unmatched junction bases numbered 7, after V lost 3 bases and J lost 6 bases. The CDR3 is 15 residues long. Germline assignment: CDR1 SGHKS and CDR2 YYEKEE (reference sequence). The CDR3 bases are TGTGCCAGCAGCTCGGGACTAGCAGGGGGCAATGAGCAGTTCTTC. Translation: CASSSGLAGGNEQFF.

The chain has TRBV7-6 and TRBJ2-1; 13 bases align to TRBD2. Germline lookup yields CDR1 SGHVS and CDR2 FNYEAQ. V was pared by 3 bases and J by 5 bases, with 13 bases of the junction left unmatched. The CDR3 consists of 19 residues. The CDR3 loop reads CASSFPIGLAGDPNNEQFF. The DNA for the CDR3 is TGTGCCAGCAGCTTTCCCATCGGACTAGCGGGGGACCCAAACAATGAGCAGTTCTTC.

The genes are TRBV12-5 and TRBJ2-7; TRBD2 matches 7 bases. Germline V gene sequence: CDR1 LGHNT, CDR2 FRNRAP. CDR3 size: 17 residues. V was pared by 5 bases and J by 4 bases, with 17 bases of the junction left unmatched. The CDR3 region has the DNA TGTGCTAGTGGTCCTAGCGGCGATGACCCCGAGGGGTACGAGCAGTACTTC. This encodes CASGPSGDDPEGYEQYF.

This clone came up once. V and J are TRBV7-2 and TRBJ2-1, with TRBD2 matching over 10 bases. J was trimmed by 3 bases and V by 1 base; bases with no gene match: 9. The V gene's germline CDR1 is SGHTA and CDR2 FQGNSA. This CDR3 contains 18 residues. The CDR3 reads CASSLELLAGAVYNEQFF. CDR3 coding DNA: TGTGCCAGCAGCTTAGAGCTCCTAGCGGGGGCGGTCTACAATGAGCAGTTCTTC.

The V call is TRBV4-3, the J call TRBJ1-4; D gene unclear. This CDR3 comprises 15 residues. V gave up 1 base and J gave up 5 bases, with 11 bases separating them. Germline V lookup: CDR1 LGHNA, CDR2 YSLEER. The CDR3 DNA reads TGCGCCAGCAGCCAAGTTTGGGGAGTGAATGAAAAACTGTTTTTT. Protein: CASSQVWGVNEKLFF.